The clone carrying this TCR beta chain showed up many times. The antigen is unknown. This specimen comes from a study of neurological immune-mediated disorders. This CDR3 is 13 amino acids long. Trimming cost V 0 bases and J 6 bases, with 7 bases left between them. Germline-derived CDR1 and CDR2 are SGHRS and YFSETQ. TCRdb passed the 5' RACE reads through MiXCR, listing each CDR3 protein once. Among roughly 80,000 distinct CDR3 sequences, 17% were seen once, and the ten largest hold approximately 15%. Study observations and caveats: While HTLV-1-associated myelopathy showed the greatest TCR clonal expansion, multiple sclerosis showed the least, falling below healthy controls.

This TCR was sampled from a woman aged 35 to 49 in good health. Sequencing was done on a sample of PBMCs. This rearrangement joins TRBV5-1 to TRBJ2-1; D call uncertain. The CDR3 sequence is CASSLGTANEQFF. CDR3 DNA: TGCGCCAGCAGCTTGGGAACAGCCAATGAGCAGTTCTTC. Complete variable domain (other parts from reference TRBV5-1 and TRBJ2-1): KAGVTQTPRYLIKTRGQQVTLSCSPISGHRSVSWYQQTPGQGLQFLFEYFSETQRNKGNFPGRFSGRQFSNSRSEMNVSTLELGDSALYLCASSLGTANEQFFGPGTRLTVL.